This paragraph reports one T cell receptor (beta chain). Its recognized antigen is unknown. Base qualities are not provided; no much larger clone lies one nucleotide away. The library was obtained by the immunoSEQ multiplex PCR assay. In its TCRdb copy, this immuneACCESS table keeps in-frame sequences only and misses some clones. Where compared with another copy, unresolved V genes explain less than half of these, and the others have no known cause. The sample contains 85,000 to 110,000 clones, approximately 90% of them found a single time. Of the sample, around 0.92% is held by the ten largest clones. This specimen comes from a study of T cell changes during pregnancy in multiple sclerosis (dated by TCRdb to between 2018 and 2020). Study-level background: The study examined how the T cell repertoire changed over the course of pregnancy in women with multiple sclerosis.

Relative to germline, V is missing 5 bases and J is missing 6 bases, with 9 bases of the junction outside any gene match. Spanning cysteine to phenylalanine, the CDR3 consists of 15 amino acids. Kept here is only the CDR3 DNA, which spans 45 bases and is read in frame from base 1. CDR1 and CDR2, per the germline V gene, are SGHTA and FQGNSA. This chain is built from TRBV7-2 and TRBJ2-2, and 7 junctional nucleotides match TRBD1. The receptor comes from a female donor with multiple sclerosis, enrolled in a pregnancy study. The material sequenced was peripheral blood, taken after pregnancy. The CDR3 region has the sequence CASSLGTAGAGELFF. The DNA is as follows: TGTGCCAGCAGCCTTGGGACAGCTGGGGCCGGGGAGCTGTTTTTT.